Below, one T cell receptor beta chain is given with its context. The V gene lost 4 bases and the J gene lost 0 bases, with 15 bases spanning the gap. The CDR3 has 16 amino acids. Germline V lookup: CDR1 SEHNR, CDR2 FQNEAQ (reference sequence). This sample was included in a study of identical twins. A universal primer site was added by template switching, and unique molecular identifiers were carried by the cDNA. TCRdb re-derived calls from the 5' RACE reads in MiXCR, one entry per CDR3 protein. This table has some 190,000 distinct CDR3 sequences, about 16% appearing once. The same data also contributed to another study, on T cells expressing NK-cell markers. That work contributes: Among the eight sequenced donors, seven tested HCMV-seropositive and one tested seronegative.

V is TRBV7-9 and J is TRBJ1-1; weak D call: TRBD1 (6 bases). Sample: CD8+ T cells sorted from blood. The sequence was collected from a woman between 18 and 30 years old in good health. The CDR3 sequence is CASSSRGNQMNTEAFF. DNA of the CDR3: TGTGCCAGCAGCTCAAGGGGGAACCAGATGAACACTGAAGCTTTCTTT.